The rows below give T cell receptor beta chains drawn from one sample of a study of cytomegalovirus exposure and HLA in healthy donors. The repertoire was sequenced with immunoSEQ multiplex PCR; TCRdb's copy has only in-frame clones and lacks some. Counted here are under 150,000 clones, about 76% occurring once; the ten biggest clones make up more than 1.1%. Material for sequencing was PBMCs. The receptors here all came from a woman aged 40-49 years in good health and CMV-seronegative. Both conserved end residues are part of each CDR3. Each record gives: clone size, J gene, V gene, D gene, CDR3 protein, CDR3 DNA. D genes are given only for firm matches. Clone size appears in some rows only: once, few, many, or a class for an expanded clone.

. | TRBJ1-1 | TRBV27 | TRBD1 | CASSFQGGGTEAFF | TGTGCCAGCAGTTTCCAGGGGGGTGGAACTGAAGCTTTCTTT
once | TRBJ1-1 | TRBV2 | TRBD1 | CASSEEQGAIQRNTEAFF | TGTGCCAGCAGTGAAGAGCAGGGGGCGATACAAAGGAACACTGAAGCTTTCTTT
. | TRBJ2-3 | TRBV5-6 | TRBD1 | CASSLLSQGARDTQYF | TGTGCCAGCAGCTTATTGTCCCAGGGGGCCAGAGATACGCAGTATTTT
. | TRBJ2-1 | TRBV7-9 | TRBD1 | CASSLMQGASNEQFF | TGTGCCAGCAGCTTGATGCAGGGGGCTTCAAATGAGCAGTTCTTC
. | TRBJ1-5 | TRBV2 | TRBD1 | CASTPTGVNQPQHF | TGTGCCAGCACCCCAACAGGGGTCAATCAGCCCCAGCATTTT
. | TRBJ1-5 | TRBV28 | . | CASRKQGGNQPQHF | TGTGCCAGCAGAAAACAGGGCGGCAATCAGCCCCAGCATTTT
. | TRBJ2-7 | TRBV6-5 | TRBD1 | CASNSDRALYEQYF | TGTGCCAGCAACTCGGACAGGGCCCTCTACGAGCAGTACTTC
. | TRBJ2-7 | TRBV6-5 | . | CASRGGSYEQYF | TGTGCCAGCAGGGGAGGTTCCTACGAGCAGTACTTC
. | TRBJ1-1 | TRBV6-1 | . | CASSSEGDTEAFF | TGTGCCAGCAGTTCCGAGGGCGACACTGAAGCTTTCTTT
. | TRBJ1-1 | TRBV7-9 | . | CASRMEGRGNTEAFF | TGTGCCAGCAGAATGGAAGGCAGGGGGAACACTGAAGCTTTCTTT
. | TRBJ1-4 | TRBV7-2 | TRBD1 | CASSLVMGTGREKLFF | TGTGCCAGCAGCTTAGTAATGGGGACAGGGAGGGAAAAACTGTTTTTT
once | TRBJ2-7 | TRBV19 | TRBD2 | CASSIGGLIYEQYF | TGTGCCAGTAGTATCGGGGGGTTAATCTACGAGCAGTACTTC
. | TRBJ2-1 | TRBV7-6 | TRBD2 | CASSPGPSGGPQRFF | TGTGCCAGCAGTCCGGGGCCTAGCGGGGGCCCCCAGCGGTTCTTC
. | TRBJ2-5 | TRBV7-2 | . | CASSSIETQYF | TGTGCCAGCAGCTCTATAGAGACCCAGTACTTC
. | TRBJ1-1 | TRBV30 | . | CAWSVGSLWSEAFF | TGTGCCTGGAGTGTCGGTAGTCTCTGGTCCGAAGCTTTCTTT
. | TRBJ1-5 | TRBV4-3 | . | CASSPGTGYGNQPQHF | TGCGCCAGCAGCCCCGGAACGGGGTACGGCAATCAGCCCCAGCATTTT
. | TRBJ2-2 | TRBV9 | . | CASRFRDSGAGELFF | TGTGCCAGCAGATTCCGGGACTCCGGGGCCGGGGAGCTGTTTTTT
. | TRBJ1-5 | TRBV5-6 | TRBD1 | CASSFGTAYQPQHF | TGTGCCAGCAGCTTTGGGACAGCTTATCAGCCCCAGCATTTT
. | TRBJ2-7 | TRBV6-5 | . | CASSPSRGLFYEQYF | TGTGCCAGCAGTCCAAGTAGGGGACTCTTCTACGAGCAGTACTTC
. | TRBJ2-1 | TRBV19 | TRBD1 | CASSPSPGQEQFF | TGTGCCAGTAGTCCGTCTCCGGGACAGGAGCAGTTCTTC
. | TRBJ2-7 | TRBV5-1 | . | CASSLAAGSSYEQYF | TGCGCCAGCAGCTTGGCCGCGGGCAGCTCCTACGAGCAGTACTTC
. | TRBJ1-3 | TRBV7-9 | TRBD1 | CASKYVGDSGNTIYF | TGTGCCAGCAAGTATGTCGGGGACAGTGGAAACACCATATATTTT
. | TRBJ2-7 | TRBV10-3 | TRBD1 | CAISEGRTGTIEQYF | TGTGCCATCAGTGAGGGGCGGACAGGGACGATCGAGCAGTACTTC
once | TRBJ1-1 | TRBV6-1 | . | CASSLGQRVNTEAFF | TGTGCCAGCAGTTTAGGCCAGCGGGTGAACACTGAAGCTTTCTTT
. | TRBJ1-2 | TRBV14 | TRBD1 | CASSQEPGGAGYGYTF | TGTGCCAGCAGCCAGGAGCCAGGGGGCGCGGGCTATGGCTACACCTTC
. | TRBJ2-7 | TRBV27 | . | CASSLSRDIYEQYF | TGTGCCAGCAGTTTATCCAGGGACATCTACGAGCAGTACTTC
. | TRBJ2-3 | TRBV7-3 | . | CASSQATPGTDTQYF | TGTGCCAGCAGCCAAGCCACGCCGGGCACAGATACGCAGTATTTT
. | TRBJ2-1 | TRBV27 | TRBD2 | CASSFATSGYNEQFF | TGTGCCAGCAGTTTCGCCACTAGCGGTTACAATGAGCAGTTCTTC
. | TRBJ2-3 | TRBV19 | . | CASSMGGVRDTQYF | TGTGCCAGTAGTATGGGCGGGGTTAGAGATACGCAGTATTTT
. | TRBJ2-2 | TRBV2 | . | CASSRGISGELFF | TGTGCCAGCAGCCGGGGTATTAGCGGGGAGCTGTTTTTT
. | TRBJ2-5 | TRBV5-6 | TRBD2 | CASRSGGSERQETQYF | TGTGCCAGCAGGTCGGGGGGATCCGAACGACAAGAGACCCAGTACTTC
. | TRBJ1-2 | TRBV30 | . | CAWSLRPRSYTF | TGTGCCTGGAGTCTCCGCCCGAGGAGCTACACCTTC
. | TRBJ1-1 | TRBV7-9 | TRBD1 | CASSKTGTGKAFF | TGTGCCAGCAGTAAGACAGGGACGGGGAAAGCTTTCTTT
. | TRBJ1-4 | TRBV6-6 | TRBD1 | CASSPWTGFEKLFF | TGTGCCAGCAGTCCCTGGACAGGGTTTGAAAAACTGTTTTTT
. | TRBJ1-2 | TRBV5-3 | . | CARSLRTGNNYGYTF | TGTGCCAGAAGCTTGAGAACAGGGAATAACTATGGCTACACCTTC
. | TRBJ2-5 | TRBV6-5 | . | CASSPRVKEETQYF | TGTGCCAGCAGCCCCAGGGTAAAAGAAGAGACCCAGTACTTC
. | TRBJ1-1 | TRBV6-5 | . | CASSGAVTVTEAFF | TGTGCCAGCAGTGGGGCAGTTACTGTCACTGAAGCTTTCTTT
. | TRBJ1-1 | TRBV18 | . | CASSPGVEAFF | TGTGCCAGCTCACCGGGAGTTGAAGCTTTCTTT
few | TRBJ2-7 | TRBV7-9 | . | CASSSETYEQYF | TGTGCCAGCAGCTCCGAGACCTACGAGCAGTACTTC
once | TRBJ2-1 | TRBV29-1 | TRBD2 | CSTGLAGGGRNEQFF | TGCAGCACAGGACTAGCGGGGGGGGGACGCAATGAGCAGTTCTTC
. | TRBJ2-2 | TRBV29-1 | TRBD1 | CSVAHGTGFTGELFF | TGCAGCGTTGCTCATGGGACAGGGTTCACCGGGGAGCTGTTTTTT
. | TRBJ2-7 | TRBV5-6 | TRBD1 | CASSLPGGTSYEQYF | TGTGCCAGCAGCTTGCCAGGGGGCACCTCCTACGAGCAGTACTTC
. | TRBJ1-6 | TRBV19 | TRBD1 | CASSIRTGDYNSPLHF | TGTGCCAGTAGTATACGGACAGGGGACTATAATTCACCCCTCCACTTT
. | TRBJ2-7 | TRBV6-1 | TRBD2 | CASRESGGLSSYEQYF | TGTGCCAGCAGGGAAAGCGGGGGGTTAAGCTCCTACGAGCAGTACTTC
once | TRBJ2-3 | TRBV7-8 | TRBD2 | CASSLRRGFTDTQYF | TGTGCCAGCAGCTTAAGGCGGGGGTTCACAGATACGCAGTATTTT
. | TRBJ2-7 | TRBV7-3 | . | CASSPRDTTYEQYF | TGTGCCAGCAGCCCACGGGACACCACCTACGAGCAGTACTTC
. | TRBJ1-4 | TRBV29-1 | . | CSVMGHGREKLFF | TGCAGCGTAATGGGGCATGGAAGGGAAAAACTGTTTTTT
. | TRBJ1-5 | TRBV6-5 | . | CASSLSGQAGPQHF | TGTGCCAGCAGTTTAAGTGGGCAGGCTGGGCCCCAGCATTTT
. | TRBJ1-3 | TRBV6-6 | TRBD1 | CASAQGAGNTIYF | TGTGCCAGCGCACAGGGGGCGGGAAACACCATATATTTT
. | TRBJ2-7 | TRBV7-9 | . | CASSVPGTYEQYF | TGTGCCAGCTCAGTCCCAGGAACCTACGAGCAGTACTTC